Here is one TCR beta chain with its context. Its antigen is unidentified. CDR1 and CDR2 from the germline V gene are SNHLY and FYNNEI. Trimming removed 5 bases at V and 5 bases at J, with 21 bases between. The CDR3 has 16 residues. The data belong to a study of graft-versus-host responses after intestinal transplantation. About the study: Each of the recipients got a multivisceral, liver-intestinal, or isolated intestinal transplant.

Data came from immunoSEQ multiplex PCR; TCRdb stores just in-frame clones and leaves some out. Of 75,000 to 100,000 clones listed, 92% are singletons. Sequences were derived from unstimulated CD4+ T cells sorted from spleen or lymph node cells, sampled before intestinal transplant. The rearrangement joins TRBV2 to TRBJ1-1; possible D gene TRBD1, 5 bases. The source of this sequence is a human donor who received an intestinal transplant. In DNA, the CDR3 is TGTGCCAGCAGTCGCCAGGGATCTTTCAGCGGGACTGAAGCTTTCTTT. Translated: CASSRQGSFSGTEAFF. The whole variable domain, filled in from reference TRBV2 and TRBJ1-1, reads EPEVTQTPSHQVTQMGQEVILRCVPISNHLYFYWYRQILGQKVEFLVSFYNNEISEKSEIFDDQFSVERPDGSNFTLKIRSTKLEDSAMYFCASSRQGSFSGTEAFFGQGTRLTVV.